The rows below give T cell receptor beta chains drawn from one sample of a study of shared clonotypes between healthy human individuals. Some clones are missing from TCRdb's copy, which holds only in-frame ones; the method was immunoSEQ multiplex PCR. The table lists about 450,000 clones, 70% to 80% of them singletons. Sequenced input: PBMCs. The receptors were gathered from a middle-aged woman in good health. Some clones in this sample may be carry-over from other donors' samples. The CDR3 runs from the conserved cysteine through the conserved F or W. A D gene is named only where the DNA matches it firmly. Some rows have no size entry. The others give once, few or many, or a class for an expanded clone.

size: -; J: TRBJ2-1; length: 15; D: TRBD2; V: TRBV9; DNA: TGTGCCAGCAGCACGATAGCGGGAGCCTACAATGAGCAGTTCTTC; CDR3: CASSTIAGAYNEQFF
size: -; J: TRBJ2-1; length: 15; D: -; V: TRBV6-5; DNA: TGTGCCAGCAGTTTAGGGACTCAGTCCTACAATGAGCAGTTCTTC; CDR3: CASSLGTQSYNEQFF
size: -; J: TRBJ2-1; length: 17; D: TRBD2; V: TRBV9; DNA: TGTGCCAGCAGCCCTTCTAGCGGGAGGGGCTCCTACAATGAGCAGTTCTTC; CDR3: CASSPSSGRGSYNEQFF
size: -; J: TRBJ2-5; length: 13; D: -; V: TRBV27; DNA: TGTGCCAGCAGTTCTGGACCAAGGGAGACCCAGTACTTC; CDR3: CASSSGPRETQYF
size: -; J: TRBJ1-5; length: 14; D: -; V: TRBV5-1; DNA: TGCGCCAGCAGCCCGGATTCGGGGGGTAGGCCCCAGCATTTT; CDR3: CASSPDSGGRPQHF
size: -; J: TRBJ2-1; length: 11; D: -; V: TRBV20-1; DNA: TGCAGTGCTAGAGGTGCCAATGAGCAGTTCTTC; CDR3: CSARGANEQFF
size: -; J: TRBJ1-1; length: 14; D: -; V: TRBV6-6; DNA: TGTGCCAGCACCTCGAGGGGGACGGCGACTGAAGCTTTCTTT; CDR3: CASTSRGTATEAFF
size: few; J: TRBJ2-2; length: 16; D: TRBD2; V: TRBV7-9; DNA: TGTGCCAGCAGCTTAGCCCAGCGGGAGGGATCCGGGGAGCTGTTTTTT; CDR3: CASSLAQREGSGELFF
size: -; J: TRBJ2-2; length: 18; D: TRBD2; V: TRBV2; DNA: TGTGCCAGCAGTGAAGTGGGACTAGCGAGCGCGAACACCGGGGAGCTGTTTTTT; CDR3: CASSEVGLASANTGELFF
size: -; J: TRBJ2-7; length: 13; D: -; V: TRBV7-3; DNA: TGTGCCAGCAGCTTATTTAGCGGCTACGAGCAGTACTTC; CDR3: CASSLFSGYEQYF
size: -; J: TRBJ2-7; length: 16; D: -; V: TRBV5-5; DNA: TGTGCCAGCAGCCACGACTCCTCCGGGGCGGTCTACGAGCAGTACTTC; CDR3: CASSHDSSGAVYEQYF
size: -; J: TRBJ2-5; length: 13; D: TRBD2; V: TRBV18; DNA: TGTGCCAGCTCCGAGGGACTAGCGGAGACCCAGTACTTC; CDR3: CASSEGLAETQYF
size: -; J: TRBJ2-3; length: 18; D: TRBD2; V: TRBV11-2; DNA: TGTGCCAGCAGCCTCCGCAGACTAGCGGTAACCTCCGGGGATACGCAGTATTTT; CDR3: CASSLRRLAVTSGDTQYF
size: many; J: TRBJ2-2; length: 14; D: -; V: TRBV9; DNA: TGTGCCAGCAGCGTAGGGGGGTTCACCGGGGAGCTGTTTTTT; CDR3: CASSVGGFTGELFF
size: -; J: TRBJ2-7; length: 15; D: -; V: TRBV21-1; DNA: TGTGCCAGCAGCCGCAGGGGTTTCTCGTACTACGAGCAGTACTTC; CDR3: CASSRRGFSYYEQYF
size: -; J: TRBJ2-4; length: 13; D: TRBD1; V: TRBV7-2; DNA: TGTGCCAGCAGCTCGCGACAGGGTTTAATTCAGTACTTC; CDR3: CASSSRQGLIQYF
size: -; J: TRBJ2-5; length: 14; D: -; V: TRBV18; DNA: TGTGCCAGCTCACCAAGGGAGAACCAAGAGACCCAGTACTTC; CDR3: CASSPRENQETQYF